The 12 T cell receptor beta chains listed next were all sequenced from one sample in a study of blood T cell repertoires in COVID-19. The repertoire was sequenced with immunoSEQ multiplex PCR; TCRdb's copy has only in-frame clones and lacks some. The sample gives about 270,000 clones, approximately 86% of which show up once; over 10% is in the top ten. Sequencing was performed on peripheral blood. These receptors were taken from a woman in her 70s with COVID-19, enrolled during active disease.

V is TRBV2 and J is TRBJ1-5; D is uncertain. This CDR3 has 14 residues. V gave up 10 bases and J gave up 3 bases, with 16 bases separating them. The germline gives CDR1 SNHLY, CDR2 FYNNEI. CDR3 region: CATTPGLPNQPQHF. The CDR3 DNA sequence: TGTGCCACCACCCCAGGACTTCCCAATCAGCCCCAGCATTTT.

CDR3 DNA sequence: TGCAGCGTCGCGACAGGGCAAGAGACCCAGTACTTC. This translates into CSVATGQETQYF. This chain uses TRBV29-1 with TRBJ2-5; 7 bases agree with TRBD1. CDR3 length: 12 amino acids. J lost 2 bases, V lost 6 bases, and 3 bases had no gene match. CDR1 SQVTM and CDR2 ANQGSEA come from the germline V gene.

The chain carries TRBV5-1 and TRBJ2-2, with a possible D match to TRBD2 (6 bases). V was trimmed by 1 base and J by 6 bases, leaving 10 bases between them. The CDR3 has 14 amino acids. Germline V CDR1 and CDR2: SGHRS, YFSETQ. The CDR3 is CASSLSSGAGELFF. The CDR3 DNA sequence: TGCGCCAGCAGCTTGTCCTCGGGGGCCGGGGAGCTGTTTTTT.

V usage is TRBV5-1 and J usage is TRBJ1-1, with TRBD1 as a possible D gene (6 bases). The ends were cut back, 6 bases at V and 9 bases at J, with 21 bases in the middle. CDR3 length equals 14 residues. CDR1 is SGHRS and CDR2 is YFSETQ in the germline V gene. CDR3 in amino acids: CASTLGGPEGKAFF. The CDR3, as DNA: TGCGCCAGCACCCTGGGGGGGCCCGAGGGGAAAGCTTTCTTT.

The chain recombines TRBV10-3 with TRBJ1-2; 7 nucleotides agree with TRBD1. The germline CDR1 and CDR2 sequences are ENHRY and SYGVKD. This CDR3 is 13 amino acids long. V was clipped by 5 bases and J by 4 bases; unmatched bases: 4. The DNA for the CDR3 is TGTGCCATCAGTCCTCGGGACAGCTATGGCTACACCTTC. This sequence encodes CAISPRDSYGYTF.

The rearrangement uses TRBV12-5 and TRBJ2-7; D possibly corresponds to TRBD2 (7 bases). Germline V CDR1 and CDR2: LGHNT, FRNRAP. The CDR3 spans 14 residues. V was trimmed by 5 bases and J by 3 bases, leaving 14 bases between them. Here the CDR3 reads CASGPLGGHYEQYF. CDR3 nucleotide sequence: TGTGCTAGTGGTCCCCTGGGGGGGCACTACGAGCAGTACTTC.

The chain couples TRBV5-1 to TRBJ2-2; D not certain. The CDR3 extends over 16 amino acids. Looked up from germline, CDR1 is SGHRS and CDR2 is YFSETQ. V gave up 2 bases and J gave up 0 bases, with 11 bases separating them. CDR3 amino acids: CASSLTIQTNTGELFF. CDR3 coding DNA: TGCGCCAGCAGCTTAACCATACAGACGAACACCGGGGAGCTGTTTTTT.

The chain employs TRBV3-1 (or the pseudogene TRBV3-2) and TRBJ1-5; no firm D call. The CDR3 is 12 amino acids. V lost 0 bases and J lost 9, with 6 bases in between. CDR1 is LGHDT and CDR2 is YNNKEL in the germline V gene (reference sequence). DNA of the CDR3: TGTGCCAGCAGCCAAGAGGCCTGGCCCCAGCATTTT. It encodes CASSQEAWPQHF.

The V gene is TRBV12-3 or TRBV12-4, the J gene TRBJ1-2, with D maybe TRBD1 (5 bases). V was pared by 7 bases and J by 1 base, with 10 bases between. The CDR3 extends over 13 amino acids. The CDR3 spells CASTKTDNYGYTF. CDR3 DNA sequence: TGTGCCAGCACCAAGACAGATAACTATGGCTACACCTTC.

The chain is built from TRBV4-2 and TRBJ2-7, with 8 nucleotides matching TRBD2. The length of the CDR3 is 16 residues. The germline CDR1 and CDR2 sequences are LGHNA and YNFKEQ. V was pared by 0 bases and J by 3 bases, with 7 bases of the junction left unmatched. The CDR3 loop reads CASSQDTGGVFYEQYF. The CDR3 nucleotides are TGTGCCAGCAGCCAAGATACGGGGGGGGTATTCTACGAGCAGTACTTC.

The chain couples TRBV5-6 to TRBJ1-1; no definite D call. V was trimmed by 0 bases and J by 0 bases, leaving 9 bases between them. CDR3 length: 15 residues. Germline loops: CDR1 SGHDT, CDR2 YYEEEE. The DNA for the CDR3 is TGTGCCAGCAGCTTGGGGGTGCGGATGAACACTGAAGCTTTCTTT. Its protein is CASSLGVRMNTEAFF.

CDR3 sequence (DNA): TGTGCCAGCAGCGTAGAGGAGGGATCCAACTATGGCTACACCTTC. Translated, it gives CASSVEEGSNYGYTF. The chain links TRBV9 to TRBJ1-2; D is unclear. The germline V and J ends were trimmed by 0 bases and 2 bases, with 11 bases remaining between them. Germline V gives CDR1 SGDLS, CDR2 YYNGEE. The length of the CDR3 is 15 residues.